Shown below are 8 T cell receptor beta chains from a single sample sequenced in a study of blood T cells in healthy people across ages. Using a J-beta primer mix together with a sample-barcoded 5' primer, a second PCR was run for about 6 to 12 cycles. TCRdb called the 5' RACE reads again in MiXCR, with one record for every CDR3 protein. The sample lists roughly 1,800,000 distinct CDR3 sequences, approximately 50% seen once, with 2.1% in the top ten. The material sequenced was blood. These receptors all stem from a woman in her forties in good health.

This sequence joins TRBV15 and TRBJ2-5, with D possibly matching TRBD1 (6 bases). The V gene's germline CDR1 is LNHNV and CDR2 YYDKDF (reference sequence). Trimming took off 1 base at V and 3 bases at J, with 6 bases between the two ends. This CDR3 comprises 13 residues. This CDR3 is CATSRGQEETQYF. The DNA for the CDR3 is TGTGCCACCAGCAGAGGACAGGAAGAGACCCAGTACTTC.

This clonotype occurred a few times. This sequence joins TRBV28 and TRBJ1-4; 9 positions match TRBD1. CDR1 is MDHEN and CDR2 is SYDVKM in the germline V gene. This CDR3 is built from 16 residues. V was clipped by 4 bases and J by 8 bases; unmatched bases: 11. CDR3 in amino acids: CASSSPMTGGGEKLFF. The CDR3 DNA follows: TGTGCCAGCAGTTCACCCATGACAGGGGGTGGCGAAAAACTGTTTTTT.

There are a few counts of this clonotype. This chain links TRBV25-1 with TRBJ1-2, with D perhaps matching TRBD1 (5 bases). This CDR3 has 16 amino acids. From germline, CDR1 is MGHDK and CDR2 SYGVNS. V shed 3 bases and J shed 8 bases, with 22 bases lying between them. The CDR3 is CASSEAGVSRIGGYTF. CDR3 DNA sequence: TGTGCCAGCAGTGAGGCGGGGGTCAGTCGGATCGGGGGCTACACCTTC.

This chain connects TRBV4-3 to TRBJ2-3; the match to TRBD2 covers 8 bases. There are 15 residues in the CDR3. Trimming at V came to 1 base and at J to 3 bases, leaving 3 bases not matched to a gene. The germline V gene encodes CDR1 LGHNA and CDR2 YSLEER. This CDR3 is CASSQAGGPTDTQYF. For the CDR3, the DNA is TGCGCCAGCAGCCAAGCGGGGGGGCCAACAGATACGCAGTATTTT.

The genes are TRBV20-1 and TRBJ2-7, with D maybe TRBD1 (5 bases). V was clipped by 3 bases and J by 3 bases, with 15 bases between them. Germline lookup yields CDR1 DFQATT and CDR2 SNEGSKA (reference sequence). The CDR3 extends over 14 amino acids. CDR3 amino acids: CSASDAGPNYEQYF. Here the CDR3 DNA reads TGCAGTGCTAGCGATGCAGGGCCAAACTACGAGCAGTACTTC.

Concerning this clonotype itself: A much larger clone lies one base from this, so it may be a read error. J is TRBJ2-1 and V is TRBV4-3; possibly TRBD1 for D (6 bases). Per the germline V gene, CDR1 is LGHNA and CDR2 is YSLEER. Trimming stripped 2 bases from V and 0 bases from J, with 8 bases between. The CDR3 has 15 residues. CDR3 loop: CASSQQGSSYNEQFF. CDR3 in DNA: TGCGCCAGCAGCCAACAGGGGAGCTCCTACAATGAGCAGTTCTTC.

This sequence joins TRBV27 and TRBJ2-5, with D possibly TRBD2 on 7 matching bases. V dropped 5 bases and J dropped 5 bases, with 15 bases sitting between them. The germline V gene has CDR1 MNHEY and CDR2 SMNVEV (reference sequence). The CDR3 is 14 residues long. The CDR3 sequence is CASSRAGRGETQYF. CDR3 sequence (DNA): TGTGCCAGCAGTCGAGCGGGGAGGGGGGAGACCCAGTACTTC.

This clonotype showed up many times. The J gene is TRBJ2-5, the V gene TRBV7-2, with D perhaps TRBD1 (5 bases). Germline V gene sequence: CDR1 SGHTA, CDR2 FQGNSA. This CDR3 region has 15 residues. Deletions cut 5 bases from V and 2 bases from J, with 15 bases between. In nucleotides, the CDR3 is TGTGCCAGCAGCCTAGGGGCCGGATCTCAAGAGACCCAGTACTTC. Amino acid sequence: CASSLGAGSQETQYF.